This TCR beta chain emerged from a study of blood T cell repertoires in COVID-19. V trimming: 5 bases; J trimming: 9 bases; junction bases outside the gene matches: 13. Germline CDR1 and CDR2: PRHDT and FYEKMQ (reference sequence). This CDR3 is 15 amino acids long. As handled by the study authors: Nucleated cell counts were estimated from reference gene primer amplification. Assay used: immunoSEQ multiplex PCR; TCRdb lists only in-frame clones, some missing. That table supplies the V and J calls and clone size; D and trimming were determined from the DNA. The table includes a few hundred thousand clones, about 89% detected once.

Sequencing was performed on PBMCs or T cells enriched from blood (not recorded which). The TCR sequence derives from a human donor in a cohort exposed to, infected with or recovered from COVID-19 (not recorded which). The donor label of this sample is uncertain. The chain links TRBV13 to TRBJ2-1, with 7 positions matching TRBD1. CDR3 in amino acids: CASSLTGNEDFEQFF. CDR3 nucleotide sequence: TGTGCCAGCAGCCTGACAGGGAATGAGGACTTTGAGCAGTTCTTC. Full variable domain (missing parts from reference TRBV13 and TRBJ2-1): AAGVIQSPRHLIKEKRETATLKCYPIPRHDTVYWYQQGPGQDPQFLISFYEKMQSDKGSIPDRFSAQQFSDYHSELNMSSLELGDSALYFCASSLTGNEDFEQFFGPGTRLTVL.